The clone carrying this TCR beta chain was recorded once. Per germline, CDR1 MDHEN and CDR2 SYDVKM. V trimming: 1 base; J trimming: 0 bases; junction bases outside the gene matches: 6. The CDR3 runs 18 residues. The sample originates from a study of blood T cell repertoires in COVID-19. About the study: Acute-phase and convalescent COVID-19 samples originated in the United States, Italy and Spain.

TCRdb's copy holds only in-frame clones and misses some; the assay was immunoSEQ multiplex PCR. The table lists 120,000 to 150,000 clones, 84% of them singletons, with around 3.9% in the top ten. Participants were aged about 18 to 100 years from approximately 25 US areas. Material: PBMCs or T cells enriched from blood (not recorded which). The J gene is TRBJ2-3, the V gene TRBV28, with 11 bases lining up with TRBD2. The receptor comes from a man in his fifties or sixties in a cohort exposed to, infected with or recovered from COVID-19 (not recorded which). CDR3 amino acids: CASSLLDSGRASTDTQYF. The DNA of the CDR3 is TGTGCCAGCAGTTTATTAGATAGCGGGAGGGCCAGCACAGATACGCAGTATTTT.